The 20 T cell receptor beta chains presented below share a single source sample, sequenced in a study of blood T cell repertoires in COVID-19. Profiled with immunoSEQ multiplex PCR; TCRdb holds only in-frame clones, not every one. The repertoire holds around 300,000 clones, with around 88% as singletons. Sequenced material: peripheral blood. These receptors all come from a man younger than 40 with active or convalescent COVID-19.

The rearrangement links TRBV5-1 to TRBJ2-1, with a tentative D call TRBD2 (6 bases). V was shortened by 2 bases and J by 3 bases, with 9 bases between the two germline ends. Germline V gene sequence: CDR1 SGHRS, CDR2 YFSETQ. This CDR3 contains 14 residues. In DNA, the CDR3 is TGCGCCAGCAGCTTTCGGACTAACTACAATGAGCAGTTCTTC. Its translation: CASSFRTNYNEQFF.

The chain couples TRBV28 to TRBJ1-2, with 10 bases matching TRBD1. Unmatched junction bases numbered 20, after V lost 6 bases and J lost 10 bases. Germline V gene sequence: CDR1 MDHEN, CDR2 SYDVKM. The CDR3 has 17 amino acids. The CDR3 here is CASRTTAGTGEFEVYTF. DNA of the CDR3: TGTGCCAGCAGAACAACTGCCGGGACAGGGGAGTTCGAAGTCTACACCTTC.

The rearrangement links TRBV5-1 to TRBJ1-2; D perhaps matches TRBD1 (6 bases). Per germline, CDR1 SGHRS and CDR2 YFSETQ. CDR3 size: 13 residues. Trimming stripped 1 base from V and 5 bases from J, with 9 bases between. CDR3 bases: TGCGCCAGCAGCTTGAACAGGGCTTATGGCTACACCTTC. Translation: CASSLNRAYGYTF. The variable domain in full, with the rest retrieved from reference TRBV5-1 and TRBJ1-2, is KAGVTQTPRYLIKTRGQQVTLSCSPISGHRSVSWYQQTPGQGLQFLFEYFSETQRNKGNFPGRFSGRQFSNSRSEMNVSTLELGDSALYLCASSLNRAYGYTFGSGTRLTVV.

This sequence joins TRBV4-2 and TRBJ2-1, with TRBD2 matching 7 bases. V was clipped by 3 bases and J by 7 bases; unmatched bases: 9. The CDR3 is 15 residues long. Germline V gives CDR1 LGHNA, CDR2 YNFKEQ. The chain's CDR3 is CASSHISGTHNEQFF. The CDR3 DNA is TGTGCCAGCAGCCATATAAGCGGGACCCATAATGAGCAGTTCTTC.

This rearrangement joins TRBV18 to TRBJ2-2; no clear D gene. Germline V gene data show CDR1 as KGHSH and CDR2 as LQKENI. The CDR3 spans 12 residues. V was shortened by 5 bases and J by 7 bases, with 8 bases between the two germline ends. Written as DNA, the CDR3 is TGTGCCAGCTCATTCACTTTCGGGGAGCTGTTTTTT. Residues: CASSFTFGELFF.

V gene TRBV7-8 combines with J gene TRBJ1-6, with D unresolved. The germline V and J ends were trimmed by 1 base and 3 bases, with 7 bases remaining between them. CDR1 and CDR2 from the germline V gene are SGHVS and FQNEAQ. The CDR3 extends over 15 amino acids. CDR3 residues: CASSLVSLYNSPLHF. CDR3 coding DNA: TGTGCCAGCAGCTTAGTCTCTCTCTATAATTCACCCCTCCACTTT.

V and J are TRBV6-5 and TRBJ1-1; no firm D call. Per germline, CDR1 MNHEY and CDR2 SVGAGI. V lost 3 bases, J lost 3 bases, and 17 bases lay in between. The CDR3 is made up of 16 amino acids. The CDR3: CASSYRGLSVDTEAFF. CDR3 in DNA: TGTGCCAGCAGTTATCGCGGACTTTCGGTTGACACTGAAGCTTTCTTT.

J is TRBJ1-4 and V is TRBV6-2 or TRBV6-3; D may be TRBD1 (5 bases). Germline-derived CDR1 and CDR2 are MNHEY and SVGEGT. Trimming removed 2 bases at V and 4 bases at J, with 11 bases between. The CDR3 has 15 residues. This chain's CDR3 is CASSYGQGSNEKLFF. CDR3 nucleotide sequence: TGTGCCAGCAGTTACGGGCAGGGAAGTAATGAAAAACTGTTTTTT.

The chain is built from TRBV7-3 and TRBJ2-7, with D unresolved. This CDR3 is built from 9 residues. Germline V gene sequence: CDR1 SGHTA, CDR2 FQGTGA. CDR3 region: CASSLAGLV. The DNA for the CDR3 is TGTGCCAGCAGCTTAGCAGGTCTAGTC.

The chain recombines TRBV3-1 (or the pseudogene TRBV3-2) with TRBJ2-3; 12 bases are shared with TRBD2. Germline lookup yields CDR1 LGHDT and CDR2 YNNKEL (reference sequence). Trimming took 5 bases from V and 4 from J; bases not matched to a gene: 4. There are 15 residues in the CDR3. The CDR3 region has the DNA TGTGCCAGCAGCGCTAGCGGGAGGGGCGCAGATACGCAGTATTTT. Amino acids: CASSASGRGADTQYF.

In this sample, this clone turned up a few times. The chain couples TRBV18 to TRBJ1-5; perhaps TRBD1 as D (6 bases). The CDR3 length is 14 residues. Germline CDR1 is KGHSH and CDR2 is LQKENI. Trimming removed 4 bases at V and 4 bases at J, with 11 bases between. The CDR3 DNA follows: TGTGCCAGCTCACGGGGGGGCAGGAATCAGCCCCAGCATTTT. Translating it yields CASSRGGRNQPQHF. Combining the CDR3 with reference TRBV18 and TRBJ1-5 gives the whole variable domain NAGVMQNPRHLVRRRGQEARLRCSPMKGHSHVYWYRQLPEEGLKFMVYLQKENIIDESGMPKERFSAEFPKEGPSILRIQQVVRGDSAAYFCASSRGGRNQPQHFGDGTRLSIL.

V usage is TRBV28 and J usage is TRBJ2-1; 10 nucleotides agree with TRBD2. V was clipped by 5 bases and J by 2 bases; unmatched bases: 6. The CDR3 runs to 16 residues. Germline lookup yields CDR1 MDHEN and CDR2 SYDVKM. CDR3 amino acids: CASSDLAGGTYNEQFF. In nucleotides, the CDR3 is TGTGCCAGCAGTGACTTAGCGGGAGGAACCTACAATGAGCAGTTCTTC. The whole variable domain, filled in from reference TRBV28 and TRBJ2-1, reads DVKVTQSSRYLVKRTGEKVFLECVQDMDHENMFWYRQDPGLGLRLIYFSYDVKMKEKGDIPEGYSVSREKKERFSLILESASTNQTSMYLCASSDLAGGTYNEQFFGPGTRLTVL.

The chain uses TRBV15 and TRBJ1-2; 7 nucleotides align to TRBD1. This CDR3 is 14 amino acids long. Looked up from germline, CDR1 is LNHNV and CDR2 is YYDKDF (reference sequence). The J segment lost 7 bases and the V segment lost 0 bases, leaving 5 bases of the junction unmatched. CDR3 sequence (DNA): TGTGCCACCAGCAGAGATGAGGGGGCCCTTGGCTACACCTTC. This encodes CATSRDEGALGYTF.

The chain employs TRBV5-6 and TRBJ1-2, with 10 nucleotides matching TRBD1. Germline V gene data show CDR1 as SGHDT and CDR2 as YYEEEE. V shed 6 bases, J shed 5 bases, and the junction held 7 bases outside the gene matches. This CDR3 is built from 14 residues. The CDR3 protein is CASTRTGGSYGYTF. As DNA, the CDR3 is TGTGCCAGCACCCGGACAGGGGGGAGTTATGGCTACACCTTC.

The rearrangement uses TRBV19 and TRBJ2-1; D might be TRBD1 (6 bases). CDR1 is LNHDA and CDR2 is SQIVND in the germline V gene (reference sequence). The CDR3 is 16 residues long. V was clipped by 3 bases and J by 8 bases, with 20 bases between them. The CDR3 DNA reads as TGTGCCAGTAGTATTCCCCTGGGACAACCTATTCATGAGCAGTTCTTC. This codes for CASSIPLGQPIHEQFF.

CDR3 DNA: TGTGCCAGCACTCCATTTGGCCCTGGAAACACCATATATTTT. This encodes CASTPFGPGNTIYF. V usage is TRBV7-8 and J usage is TRBJ1-3, with no clear D. Germline CDR1 is SGHVS and CDR2 is FQNEAQ. The V end was cut by 7 bases, the J end by 2 bases, with 12 bases between. CDR3 length: 14 residues.

This clone was seen only once. This chain uses TRBV4-3 with TRBJ1-2, with 8 bases aligning to TRBD1. V shed 4 bases and J 6 bases; nucleotides not matched to a gene: 4. The CDR3 is made up of 13 amino acids. CDR1 and CDR2 (germline): LGHNA, YSLEER. The DNA of the CDR3 is TGCGCCAGCAGCCCTGGACAGGGACATGGCTACACCTTC. Translated: CASSPGQGHGYTF.

The chain uses TRBV4-2 and TRBJ1-6; 8 nucleotides agree with TRBD1. This CDR3 contains 14 residues. The V and J ends lost 1 base and 13 bases, in that order; junction bases with no gene match: 6. CDR1 is LGHNA, CDR2 YNFKEQ, per germline. CDR3 in DNA: TGTGCCAGCAGCCAAGGCAGGGGGCAGGGGCCCCTCCACTTT. This sequence encodes CASSQGRGQGPLHF.

The CDR3 DNA reads TGTGCCAGCAGCCGGGTAAAAAACCCACGGGGGGATTCTTATGGCTACACCTTC. Amino acid sequence: CASSRVKNPRGDSYGYTF. V gene TRBV7-9 combines with J gene TRBJ1-2; TRBD1 might be the D (5 bases). Germline loops: CDR1 SEHNR, CDR2 FQNEAQ (reference sequence). V gave up 5 bases and J gave up 5 bases, with 27 bases separating them. CDR3 length equals 18 residues.

This clone was detected once. The rearrangement uses TRBV19 and TRBJ1-2, with a weak D call TRBD1 (6 bases). The CDR3 loop spans 17 amino acids. V was shortened by 1 base and J by 7 bases, with 22 bases between the two germline ends. Germline V gene sequence: CDR1 LNHDA, CDR2 SQIVND (reference sequence). The CDR3 region is CASSIAAGAVSEGGYTF. The CDR3 nucleotides are TGTGCCAGTAGTATAGCCGCAGGGGCGGTCAGCGAGGGTGGCTACACCTTC.